This T cell receptor beta chain was sequenced for a study of T-cell memory formation after mild COVID-19. Across the whole study: The two donors had largely donor-specific TCR clusters. Study observations and caveats: Day 15 to 85 contracting clones showed balanced CD4/CD8; later expanders leaned CD4+. CD4+ clones that contracted lay mainly in CM and EM; CD8+ ones lay in EMRA.

This CDR3 comprises 13 residues. The germline V gene encodes CDR1 SGHKS and CDR2 YYEKEE (reference sequence). V dropped 4 bases and J dropped 5 bases, with 12 bases sitting between them. This clonotype was seen more than once but under ten times. Its antigen is unidentified. 5'RACE primed from the constant segment yielded TCR alpha and TCR beta cDNA libraries bearing sample barcodes and UMIs. TCRdb reanalysed the 5' RACE reads using MiXCR and keeps one entry per CDR3 protein. The sample records about 290,000 distinct CDR3 sequences, over 15% being singletons. The V and J genes are TRBV5-5 and TRBJ2-5; D remains ambiguous. Sequences were obtained from PBMCs or a T cell subset sorted from them (not recorded which). This TCR derives from a man between 18 and 35 years old who had mild COVID-19 (a few samples of this study predate the infection). Cell type and time point are not known. CDR3 sequence reads: CASSIRLEETQYF. CDR3 nucleotide sequence: TGTGCCAGCAGCATTAGGCTGGAGGAGACCCAGTACTTC.